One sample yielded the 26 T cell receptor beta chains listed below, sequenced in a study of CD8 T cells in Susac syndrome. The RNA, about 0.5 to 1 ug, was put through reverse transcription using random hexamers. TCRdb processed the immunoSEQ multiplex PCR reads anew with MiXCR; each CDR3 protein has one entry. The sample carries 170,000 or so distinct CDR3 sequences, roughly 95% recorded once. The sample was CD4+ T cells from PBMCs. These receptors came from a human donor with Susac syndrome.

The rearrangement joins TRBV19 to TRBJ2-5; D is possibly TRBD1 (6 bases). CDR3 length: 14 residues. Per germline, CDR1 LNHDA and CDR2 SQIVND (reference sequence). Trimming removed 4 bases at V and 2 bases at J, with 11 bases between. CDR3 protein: CASSKADRQETQYF. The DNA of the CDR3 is TGTGCCAGTAGTAAGGCGGACAGACAAGAGACCCAGTACTTC. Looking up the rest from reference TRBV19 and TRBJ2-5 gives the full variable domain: DGGITQSPKYLFRKEGQNVTLSCEQNLNHDAMYWYRQDPGQGLRLIYYSQIVNDFQKGDIAEGYSVSREKKESFPLTVTSAQKNPTAFYLCASSKADRQETQYFGPGTRLLVL.

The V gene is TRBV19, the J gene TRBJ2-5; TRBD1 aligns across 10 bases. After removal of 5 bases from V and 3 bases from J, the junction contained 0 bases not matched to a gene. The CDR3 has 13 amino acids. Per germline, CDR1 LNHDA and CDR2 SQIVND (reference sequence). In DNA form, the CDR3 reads TGTGCCAGTAGTGGGACAGGGGAAGAGACCCAGTACTTC. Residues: CASSGTGEETQYF. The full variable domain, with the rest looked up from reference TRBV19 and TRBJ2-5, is DGGITQSPKYLFRKEGQNVTLSCEQNLNHDAMYWYRQDPGQGLRLIYYSQIVNDFQKGDIAEGYSVSREKKESFPLTVTSAQKNPTAFYLCASSGTGEETQYFGPGTRLLVL.

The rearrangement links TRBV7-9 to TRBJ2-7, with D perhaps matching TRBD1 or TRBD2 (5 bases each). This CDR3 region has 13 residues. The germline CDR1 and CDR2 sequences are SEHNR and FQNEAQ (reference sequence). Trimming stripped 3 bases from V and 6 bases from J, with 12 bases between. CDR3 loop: CASSFGANGEQYV. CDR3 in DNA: TGTGCCAGCAGCTTCGGGGCCAACGGCGAGCAGTACGTC.

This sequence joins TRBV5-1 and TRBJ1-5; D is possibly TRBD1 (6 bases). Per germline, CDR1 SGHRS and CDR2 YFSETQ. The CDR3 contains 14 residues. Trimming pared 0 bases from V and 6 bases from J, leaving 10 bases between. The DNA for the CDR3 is TGCGCCAGCAGCTTGGAGGGGGGCGGTCAGCCCCAGCATTTT. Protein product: CASSLEGGGQPQHF. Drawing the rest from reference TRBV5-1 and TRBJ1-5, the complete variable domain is KAGVTQTPRYLIKTRGQQVTLSCSPISGHRSVSWYQQTPGQGLQFLFEYFSETQRNKGNFPGRFSGRQFSNSRSEMNVSTLELGDSALYLCASSLEGGGQPQHFGDGTRLSIL.

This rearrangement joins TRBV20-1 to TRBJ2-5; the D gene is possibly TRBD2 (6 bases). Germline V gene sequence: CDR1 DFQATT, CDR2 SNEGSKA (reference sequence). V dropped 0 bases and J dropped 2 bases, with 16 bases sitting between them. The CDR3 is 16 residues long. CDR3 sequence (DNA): TGCAGTGCTAGAGATCCCGGACCTGGGGGGCAAGAGACCCAGTACTTC. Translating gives CSARDPGPGGQETQYF.

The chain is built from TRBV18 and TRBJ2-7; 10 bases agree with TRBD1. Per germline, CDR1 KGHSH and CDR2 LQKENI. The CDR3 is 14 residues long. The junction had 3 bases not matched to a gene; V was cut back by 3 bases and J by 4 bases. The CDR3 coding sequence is TGTGCCAGCTCACCCGGGACAGGGGAGTACGAGCAGTACTTC. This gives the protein CASSPGTGEYEQYF.

CDR3 protein: CASSLDNSNQPQHF. In nucleotides, the CDR3 is TGTGCCAGCAGTTTAGACAATAGCAATCAGCCCCAGCATTTT. The genes are TRBV28 and TRBJ1-5; D is ambiguous. V gave up 2 bases and J gave up 0 bases, with 5 bases separating them. This CDR3 is built from 14 residues. CDR1 is MDHEN and CDR2 is SYDVKM in the germline V gene.

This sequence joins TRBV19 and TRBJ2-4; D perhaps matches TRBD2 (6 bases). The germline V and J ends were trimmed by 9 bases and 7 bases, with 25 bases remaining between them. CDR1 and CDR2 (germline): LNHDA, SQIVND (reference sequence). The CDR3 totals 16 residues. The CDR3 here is CASSAGAGTIGNIQYF. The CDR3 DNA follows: TGTGCCAGCTCGGCTGGGGCGGGGACGATCGGGAACATTCAGTACTTC.

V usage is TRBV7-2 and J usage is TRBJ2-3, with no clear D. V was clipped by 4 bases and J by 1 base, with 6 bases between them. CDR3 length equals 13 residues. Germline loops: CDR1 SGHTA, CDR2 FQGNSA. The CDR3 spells CASSSTGTDTQYF. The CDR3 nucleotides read TGTGCCAGCAGCTCAACAGGCACAGATACGCAGTATTTT.

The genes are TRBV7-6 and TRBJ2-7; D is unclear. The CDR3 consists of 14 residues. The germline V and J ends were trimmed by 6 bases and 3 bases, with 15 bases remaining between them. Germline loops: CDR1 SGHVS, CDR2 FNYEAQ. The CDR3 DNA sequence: TGTGCCAGCAGTCGGGTAGCATCAGGCTACGAGCAGTACTTC. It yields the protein CASSRVASGYEQYF. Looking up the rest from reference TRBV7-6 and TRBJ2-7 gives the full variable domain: GAGVSQSPRYKVTKRGQDVALRCDPISGHVSLYWYRQALGQGPEFLTYFNYEAQQDKSGLPNDRFSAERPEGSISTLTIQRTEQRDSAMYRCASSRVASGYEQYFGPGTRLTVT.

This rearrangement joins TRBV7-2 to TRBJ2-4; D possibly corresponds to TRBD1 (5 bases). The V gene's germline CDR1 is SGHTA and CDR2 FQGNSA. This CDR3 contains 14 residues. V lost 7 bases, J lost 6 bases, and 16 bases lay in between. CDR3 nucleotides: TGTGCCAGCACCTCAGGGTTATCGGGAAACATTCAGTACTTC. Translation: CASTSGLSGNIQYF.

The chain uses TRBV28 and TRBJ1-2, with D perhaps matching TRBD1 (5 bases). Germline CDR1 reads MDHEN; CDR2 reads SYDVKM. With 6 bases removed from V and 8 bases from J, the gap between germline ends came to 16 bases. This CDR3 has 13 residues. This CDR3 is CASRSGTPGGYTF. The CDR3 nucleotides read TGTGCCAGCAGGTCCGGGACCCCGGGGGGCTACACCTTC.

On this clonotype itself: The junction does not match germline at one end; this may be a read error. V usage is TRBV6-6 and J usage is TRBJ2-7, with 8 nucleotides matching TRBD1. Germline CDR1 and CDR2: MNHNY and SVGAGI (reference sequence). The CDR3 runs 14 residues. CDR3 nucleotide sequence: TGTGCCAGTAGTTCGGGACAGGTGTCCTACGAGCAGTACTTC. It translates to CASSSGQVSYEQYF.

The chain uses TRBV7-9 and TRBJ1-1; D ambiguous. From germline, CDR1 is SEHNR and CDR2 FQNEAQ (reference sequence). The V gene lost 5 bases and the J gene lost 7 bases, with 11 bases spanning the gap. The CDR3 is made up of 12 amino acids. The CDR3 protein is CASSVEDFEAFF. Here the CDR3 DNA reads TGTGCCAGCAGCGTGGAGGACTTTGAAGCTTTCTTT.

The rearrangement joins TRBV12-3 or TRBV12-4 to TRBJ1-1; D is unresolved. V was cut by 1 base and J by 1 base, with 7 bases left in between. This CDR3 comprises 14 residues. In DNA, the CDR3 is TGTGCCAGCAGTTTAGATGGCGGGAACACTGAAGCTTTCTTT. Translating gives CASSLDGGNTEAFF.

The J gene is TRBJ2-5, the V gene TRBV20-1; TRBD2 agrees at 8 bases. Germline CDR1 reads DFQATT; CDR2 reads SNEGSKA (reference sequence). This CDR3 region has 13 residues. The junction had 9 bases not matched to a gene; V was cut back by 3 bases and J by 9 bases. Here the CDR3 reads CSASAGGTPSQYF. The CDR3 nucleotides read TGCAGTGCTAGCGCGGGGGGAACGCCTTCCCAGTACTTC.

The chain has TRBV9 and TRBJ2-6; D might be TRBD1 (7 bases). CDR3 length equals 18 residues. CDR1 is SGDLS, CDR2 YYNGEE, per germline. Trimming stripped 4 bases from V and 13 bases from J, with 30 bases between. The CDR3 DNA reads TGTGCCAGCAGCTTCCAGGGGGGACCCCTTCCCTCGGAGCTGGTCCTGACTTTC. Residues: CASSFQGGPLPSELVLTF.

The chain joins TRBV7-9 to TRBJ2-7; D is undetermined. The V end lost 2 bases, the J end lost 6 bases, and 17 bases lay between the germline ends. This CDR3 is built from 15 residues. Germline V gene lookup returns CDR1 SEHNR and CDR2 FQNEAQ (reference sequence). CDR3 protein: CASSLMVLDASEQYF. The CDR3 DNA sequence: TGTGCCAGCAGCTTAATGGTTTTAGATGCCTCCGAGCAGTACTTC.

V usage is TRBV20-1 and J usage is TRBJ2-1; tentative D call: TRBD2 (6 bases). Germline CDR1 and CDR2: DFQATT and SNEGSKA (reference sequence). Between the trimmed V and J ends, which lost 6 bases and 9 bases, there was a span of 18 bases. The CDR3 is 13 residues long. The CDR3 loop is CSAPGEREGEQFF. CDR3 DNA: TGCAGTGCCCCGGGGGAGAGAGAGGGTGAGCAGTTCTTC.

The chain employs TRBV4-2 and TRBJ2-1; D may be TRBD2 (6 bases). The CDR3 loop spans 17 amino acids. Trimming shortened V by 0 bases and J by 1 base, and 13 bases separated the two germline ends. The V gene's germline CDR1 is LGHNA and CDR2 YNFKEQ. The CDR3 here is CASSQDKLAGSYNEQFF. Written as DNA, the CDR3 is TGTGCCAGCAGCCAAGATAAACTAGCAGGGTCCTACAATGAGCAGTTCTTC.

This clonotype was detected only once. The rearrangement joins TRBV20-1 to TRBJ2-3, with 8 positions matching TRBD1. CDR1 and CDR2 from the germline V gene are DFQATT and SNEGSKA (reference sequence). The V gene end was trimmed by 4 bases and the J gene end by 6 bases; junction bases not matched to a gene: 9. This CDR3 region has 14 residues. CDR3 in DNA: TGCAGTGCTATCGAACAGGGGGTTACGGATACGCAGTATTTT. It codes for CSAIEQGVTDTQYF.

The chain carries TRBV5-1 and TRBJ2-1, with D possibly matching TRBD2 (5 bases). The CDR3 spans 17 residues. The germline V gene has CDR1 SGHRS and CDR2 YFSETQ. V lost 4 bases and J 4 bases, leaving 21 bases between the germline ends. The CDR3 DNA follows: TGCGCCAGCAGCCCTTTTGAGTTGGGCGGCGGGTACAATGAGCAGTTCTTC. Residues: CASSPFELGGGYNEQFF.

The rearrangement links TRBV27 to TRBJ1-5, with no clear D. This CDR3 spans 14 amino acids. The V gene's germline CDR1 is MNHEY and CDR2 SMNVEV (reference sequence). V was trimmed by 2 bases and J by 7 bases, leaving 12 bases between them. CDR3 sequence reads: CASSLDRGFQPQHF. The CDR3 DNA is TGTGCCAGCAGTTTAGACCGCGGCTTCCAGCCCCAGCATTTT.

CDR3 region: CSVDPGTGVKTQYF. CDR3 bases: TGCAGCGTTGACCCTGGGACAGGGGTCAAGACCCAGTACTTC. The J gene is TRBJ2-5, the V gene TRBV29-1; 10 bases line up with TRBD1. With 3 bases clipped from V and 6 bases from J, the junction kept 7 bases outside the gene matches. CDR1 SQVTM and CDR2 ANQGSEA come from the germline V gene. The length of the CDR3 is 14 residues.

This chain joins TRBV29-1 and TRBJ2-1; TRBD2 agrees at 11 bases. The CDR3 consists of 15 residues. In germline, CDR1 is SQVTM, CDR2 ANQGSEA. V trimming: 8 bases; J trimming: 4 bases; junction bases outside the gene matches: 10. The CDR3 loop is CSFRSGTSGYNEQFF. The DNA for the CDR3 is TGCAGCTTTCGGTCCGGGACTAGCGGTTACAATGAGCAGTTCTTC.

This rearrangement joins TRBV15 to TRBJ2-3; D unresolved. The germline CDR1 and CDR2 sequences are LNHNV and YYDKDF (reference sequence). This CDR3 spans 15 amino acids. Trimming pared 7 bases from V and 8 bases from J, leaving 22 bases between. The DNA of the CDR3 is TGTGCCACCAAACCCGACCGGCAGGATTCGGGTACGCAGTATTTT. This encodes CATKPDRQDSGTQYF. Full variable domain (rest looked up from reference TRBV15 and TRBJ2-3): DAMVIQNPRYQVTQFGKPVTLSCSQTLNHNVMYWYQQKSSQAPKLLFHYYDKDFNNEADTPDNFQSRRPNTSFCFLDIRSPGLGDTAMYLCATKPDRQDSGTQYFGPGTRLTVL.